A single sample gave rise to the 25 T cell receptor beta chains below, sequenced in a study of cytomegalovirus exposure and HLA in healthy donors. The PCR ran on 60 Vbeta and 13 Jbeta primers. The repertoire was sequenced with immunoSEQ multiplex PCR; TCRdb's copy has only in-frame clones and lacks some. The sample includes about 61,000 clones, about 90% of them seen just once. Sequences were obtained from PBMCs. Receptor source: a man younger than 35 in good health and CMV-seronegative.

V gene TRBV2 combines with J gene TRBJ2-5; TRBD1 is a possible D gene (7 bases). Trimming removed 4 bases at V and 1 base at J, with 10 bases between. CDR1 and CDR2 (germline): SNHLY, FYNNEI. The CDR3 is made up of 14 amino acids. The CDR3 loop reads CASSGGTAQETQYF. As DNA, the CDR3 is TGTGCCAGCAGTGGCGGGACAGCCCAAGAGACCCAGTACTTC.

The V and J genes are TRBV5-1 and TRBJ2-7, with 12 nucleotides matching TRBD1. Germline trimming cut 3 bases from V and 5 bases from J; bases unmatched to any gene: 3. The CDR3 is made up of 14 amino acids. Per germline, CDR1 SGHRS and CDR2 YFSETQ. DNA for the CDR3: TGCGCCAGCAGCTCCGGGACAGGGGGCCACGAGCAGTACTTC. Translated: CASSSGTGGHEQYF.

The rearrangement links TRBV29-1 to TRBJ1-1; tentative D call: TRBD1 (5 bases). In germline, CDR1 is SQVTM, CDR2 ANQGSEA. V gave up 8 bases and J gave up 0 bases, with 16 bases separating them. The CDR3 extends over 14 amino acids. This CDR3 is CSKTRGDLNTEAFF. The CDR3, as DNA: TGCAGCAAAACCCGGGGGGACCTGAACACTGAAGCTTTCTTT.

V usage is TRBV6-5 and J usage is TRBJ2-1; 10 bases align to TRBD1. The J segment lost 5 bases and the V segment lost 3 bases, leaving 4 bases of the junction unmatched. This CDR3 comprises 15 residues. Per the germline V gene, CDR1 is MNHEY and CDR2 is SVGAGI. This chain's CDR3 is CASSYRDRGNNEQFF. CDR3 sequence (DNA): TGTGCCAGCAGTTATAGGGACAGGGGCAACAATGAGCAGTTCTTC.

The chain is built from TRBV11-2 and TRBJ2-1; tentative D call: TRBD2 (6 bases). This CDR3 has 14 amino acids. Deletions cut 5 bases from V and 7 bases from J, with 15 bases between. CDR1 is SGHAT and CDR2 is FQNNGV in the germline V gene. CDR3 sequence (DNA): TGTGCCAGCAGCGAAGTTGGGGGGAAGAATGAGCAGTTCTTC. Protein sequence: CASSEVGGKNEQFF.

The genes are TRBV13 and TRBJ2-2; 7 bases agree with TRBD1. From germline, CDR1 is PRHDT and CDR2 FYEKMQ (reference sequence). The CDR3 consists of 17 residues. Trimming cost V 5 bases and J 5 bases; bases outside gene matches: 14. In nucleotides, the CDR3 is TGTGCCAGCAGCCCGCCGAGCAGGGGGATATTAACCGGGGAGCTGTTTTTT. It is translated as CASSPPSRGILTGELFF. Full variable domain (outside the CDR3, taken from reference TRBV13 and TRBJ2-2): AAGVIQSPRHLIKEKRETATLKCYPIPRHDTVYWYQQGPGQDPQFLISFYEKMQSDKGSIPDRFSAQQFSDYHSELNMSSLELGDSALYFCASSPPSRGILTGELFFGEGSRLTVL.

This chain links TRBV10-3 with TRBJ2-5; D perhaps matches TRBD2 (6 bases). TRBJ2-7 explains the end of the DNA better; the J call may be wrong. Per germline, CDR1 ENHRY and CDR2 SYGVKD. CDR3 length: 11 amino acids. The CDR3 region has the DNA TGTGCCGTACGGCGGGATGTCGAGCAGTACTTC. This encodes CAVRRDVEQYF.

This clone was counted a single time. V and J are TRBV29-1 and TRBJ1-2, with a weak D call TRBD1 (5 bases). The V end lost 6 bases, the J end lost 6 bases, and 11 bases lay between the germline ends. The CDR3 consists of 11 residues. In germline, CDR1 is SQVTM, CDR2 ANQGSEA. The CDR3 reads CSVGGVDGYTF. CDR3 bases: TGCAGCGTGGGGGGGGTCGATGGCTACACCTTC. The full variable domain, its missing parts supplied by reference TRBV29-1 and TRBJ1-2, is SAVISQKPSRDICQRGTSLTIQCQVDSQVTMMFWYRQQPGQSLTLIATANQGSEATYESGFVIDKFPISRPNLTFSTLTVSNMSPEDSSIYLCSVGGVDGYTFGSGTRLTVV.

The CDR3: CASSSNPTGGSTQYF. CDR3 in DNA: TGTGCCAGCAGCTCAAACCCCACAGGGGGGAGTACGCAGTATTTT. The chain links TRBV11-3 to TRBJ2-3; 8 bases are a match to TRBD1. CDR1 SGHNT and CDR2 YENEEA come from the germline V gene. CDR3 length: 15 residues. V shed 4 bases and J 8 bases; nucleotides not matched to a gene: 11.

The chain combines TRBV30 with TRBJ1-5; D not certain. CDR1 is GTSNPN, CDR2 SVGIG, per germline (reference sequence). There are 14 residues in the CDR3. V was cut by 3 bases and J by 11 bases, with 20 bases left in between. Written as DNA, the CDR3 is TGTGCCTGGAGCGGTATGACACCCGTTTCGACCCAGCATTTT. It specifies CAWSGMTPVSTQHF. The complete variable domain, with remaining parts taken from reference TRBV30 and TRBJ1-5, reads SQTIHQWPATLVQPVGSPLSLECTVEGTSNPNLYWYRQAAGRGLQLLFYSVGIGQISSEVPQNLSASRPQDRQFILSSKKLLLSDSGFYLCAWSGMTPVSTQHFGDGTRLSIL.

The chain carries TRBV5-1 and TRBJ2-5; TRBD2 aligns across 9 bases. The CDR3 consists of 15 residues. CDR1 SGHRS and CDR2 YFSETQ come from the germline V gene. With 7 bases clipped from V and 2 bases from J, the junction kept 9 bases outside the gene matches. The DNA of the CDR3 is TGCGCCAGCGCCCCTTTAGCGGGGGCTCAAGAGACCCAGTACTTC. Translated, it gives CASAPLAGAQETQYF.

V and J are TRBV6-4 and TRBJ2-3, with 11 bases that match TRBD2. Germline assignment: CDR1 MRHNA and CDR2 SNTAGT. V lost 0 bases and J lost 6; bases outside the gene matches: 2. The CDR3 extends over 15 amino acids. The CDR3 loop reads CASSDSPSGGDTQYF. The DNA of the CDR3 is TGTGCCAGCAGTGACTCCCCTAGCGGGGGGGATACGCAGTATTTT.

CDR3 sequence reads: CSVEDRGQGGYGYTF. The CDR3 nucleotides read TGCAGCGTTGAAGATCGGGGACAGGGAGGCTATGGCTACACCTTC. The J gene is TRBJ1-2, the V gene TRBV29-1; 9 bases are shared with TRBD1. Germline V gene sequence: CDR1 SQVTM, CDR2 ANQGSEA. The CDR3 runs 15 residues. V gave up 0 bases and J gave up 4 bases; unmatched junction bases: 6.

The rearrangement links TRBV13 to TRBJ2-5, with TRBD1 matching 11 bases. Losses at the gene ends were 5 bases for V and 0 bases for J; bases not matched to a gene: 8. CDR1 is PRHDT, CDR2 FYEKMQ, per germline (reference sequence). The CDR3 length is 17 residues. The chain's CDR3 is CASSGGTGGPDQETQYF. The CDR3 region has the DNA TGTGCCAGCAGCGGGGGGACAGGGGGGCCCGACCAAGAGACCCAGTACTTC. Full variable domain (missing parts from reference TRBV13 and TRBJ2-5): AAGVIQSPRHLIKEKRETATLKCYPIPRHDTVYWYQQGPGQDPQFLISFYEKMQSDKGSIPDRFSAQQFSDYHSELNMSSLELGDSALYFCASSGGTGGPDQETQYFGPGTRLLVL.

The CDR3 nucleotides are TGTGCCAGCAGGGGGGACACTTCCTACCACGAGCAGTACTTC. Protein: CASRGDTSYHEQYF. This chain connects TRBV2 to TRBJ2-7, with D perhaps matching TRBD1 (6 bases). This CDR3 region has 14 residues. CDR1 SNHLY and CDR2 FYNNEI come from the germline V gene. Trimming took 6 bases from V and 5 from J, leaving 17 bases between them.

V gene TRBV28 combines with J gene TRBJ2-1; possibly TRBD1 for D (6 bases). Germline V lookup: CDR1 MDHEN, CDR2 SYDVKM. The CDR3 is 14 amino acids. V was clipped by 5 bases and J by 4 bases, with 12 bases between them. The DNA of the CDR3 is TGTGCCAGCAGTCCGGGACATAGGTACAATGAGCAGTTCTTC. It translates to CASSPGHRYNEQFF.

V and J are TRBV28 and TRBJ2-3; TRBD2 is a possible D gene (6 bases). V dropped 1 base and J dropped 1 base, with 12 bases sitting between them. The length of the CDR3 is 16 residues. Germline CDR1 and CDR2: MDHEN and SYDVKM. The CDR3 DNA is TGTGCCAGCAGTTTATTTGGGGGGTCCGGCACAGATACGCAGTATTTT. It is translated as CASSLFGGSGTDTQYF.

The chain has TRBV13 and TRBJ2-2; no clear D gene. V was trimmed by 3 bases and J by 3 bases, leaving 14 bases between them. The germline V gene encodes CDR1 PRHDT and CDR2 FYEKMQ (reference sequence). This CDR3 has 16 amino acids. The CDR3 spells CASSFIGVEDTGELFF. For the CDR3, the DNA is TGTGCCAGCAGCTTTATCGGAGTCGAGGACACCGGGGAGCTGTTTTTT.

The chain combines TRBV18 with TRBJ1-6, with TRBD1 identical over 7 bases. The CDR3 runs 16 residues. With V trimmed by 4 bases and J by 7 bases, 10 bases remained unmatched. Per the germline V gene, CDR1 is KGHSH and CDR2 is LQKENI. This CDR3 is CASSLTGDGLNSPLHF. For the CDR3, the DNA is TGTGCCAGCTCACTTACAGGGGACGGTTTGAATTCACCCCTCCACTTT.

J is TRBJ2-7 and V is TRBV29-1; tentative D call: TRBD2 (5 bases). This CDR3 region has 15 residues. The germline V gene encodes CDR1 SQVTM and CDR2 ANQGSEA. V lost 0 bases, J lost 0 bases, and 12 bases lay in between. CDR3: CSVEDVGGLSYEQYF. The CDR3 DNA reads as TGCAGCGTTGAAGATGTGGGCGGACTCTCCTACGAGCAGTACTTC.

The chain joins TRBV5-1 to TRBJ2-5; D might be TRBD2 (6 bases). Trimming left V 1 base short and J 11 bases short, with 18 bases between. The CDR3 length is 14 residues. Per the germline V gene, CDR1 is SGHRS and CDR2 is YFSETQ. The CDR3: CASSLSGPTGEQYF. CDR3 in DNA: TGCGCCAGCAGCTTGAGCGGGCCCACGGGGGAGCAGTACTTC.

V is TRBV5-1 and J is TRBJ2-1, with D perhaps matching TRBD1 (5 bases). This CDR3 has 16 amino acids. Trimming removed 0 bases from V and 2 bases from J, with 12 bases in between. CDR1 is SGHRS, CDR2 YFSETQ, per germline. The CDR3 nucleotides read TGCGCCAGCAGCTTGGTGGGCAGGGCTGCCTACAATGAGCAGTTCTTC. Translating gives CASSLVGRAAYNEQFF.

The genes are TRBV23-1 and TRBJ2-4; 8 bases fit TRBD2. TRBV23-1 is reported as an ORF; its role is uncertain. Trimming cost V 3 bases and J 6 bases; bases outside gene matches: 4. CDR3 length: 14 amino acids. CDR3 bases: TGCGCCAGCAGTCATCGGGGGGGCGGAAACATTCAGTACTTC. It encodes CASSHRGGGNIQYF.

The rearrangement joins TRBV6-5 to TRBJ1-1; D is undetermined. In germline, CDR1 is MNHEY, CDR2 SVGAGI. This CDR3 is 15 amino acids long. Between the trimmed V and J ends, which lost 0 bases and 0 bases, there was a span of 8 bases. The CDR3 spells CASSYSGGLNTEAFF. The CDR3 nucleotides read TGTGCCAGCAGTTACTCGGGCGGGCTGAACACTGAAGCTTTCTTT.

The J gene is TRBJ2-3, the V gene TRBV6-1; 12 nucleotides match TRBD2. Per the germline V gene, CDR1 is MNHNS and CDR2 is SASEGT. The CDR3 is 14 residues long. V gave up 5 bases and J gave up 6 bases; unmatched junction bases: 3. The CDR3 DNA is TGTGCCAGCAGTCTAGCGGGGGGGCGTGATACGCAGTATTTT. It translates to CASSLAGGRDTQYF.